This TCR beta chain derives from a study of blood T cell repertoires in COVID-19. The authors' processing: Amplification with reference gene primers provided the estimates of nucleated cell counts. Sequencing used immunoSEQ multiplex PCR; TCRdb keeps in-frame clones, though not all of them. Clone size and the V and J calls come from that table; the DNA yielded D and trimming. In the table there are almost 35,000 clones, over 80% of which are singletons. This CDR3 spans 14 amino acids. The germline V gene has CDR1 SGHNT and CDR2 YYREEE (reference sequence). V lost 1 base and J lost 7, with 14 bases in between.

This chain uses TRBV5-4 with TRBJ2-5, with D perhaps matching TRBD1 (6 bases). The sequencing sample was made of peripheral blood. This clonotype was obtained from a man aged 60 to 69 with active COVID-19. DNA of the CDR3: TGTGCCAGCAGCTTGTGGGACAAAGCAGGGACCCAGTACTTC. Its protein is CASSLWDKAGTQYF.